This TCR beta chain was recovered during a study of Ad26.COV2.S vaccination and SARS-CoV-2 variants. This CDR3 is 14 amino acids long. V lost 6 bases to trimming and J lost 9 bases; unmatched junction nucleotides: 13. The V gene's germline CDR1 is SQVTM and CDR2 ANQGSEA. Points on this clone: Its antigen remains unknown.

Treatment defined: roughly 20 received Ad26.COV2.S at low or high dose, single or two shots; about 5 received placebo; per-sample allocation not given. Specimen acquisition occurred on day 63 following the initial vaccine or placebo injection. This table comes from immunoSEQ multiplex PCR, and its TCRdb copy is limited to in-frame clones, with some not included. The profile shows some 500,000 clones, 89% of them singletons. Study-wide findings and caveats: Vaccine and placebo recipients had comparable breadth of non-spike TCRs. Breadth, reportedly substantial, characterized the spike-specific CD8+ and CD4+ T cell responses after vaccination. People who got the vaccine had more spike-specific TCR breadth than people who got placebo.

The sequence came from a person between 18 and 59 years old who received the Ad26.COV2.S COVID-19 vaccine or a placebo. The sample here was peripheral blood, taken in a trial of Ad26.COV2.S vaccine versus placebo. V and J are TRBV29-1 and TRBJ2-3, with 9 positions matching TRBD1. The CDR3 loop reads CSVDLDRGADTQYF. The CDR3 DNA sequence: TGCAGCGTCGACTTGGACAGGGGTGCCGACACGCAGTATTTT.